This T cell receptor (beta chain) was sequenced in a study of cytomegalovirus exposure and HLA in healthy donors. Study outcomes and limitations: Cytomegalovirus-associated TCR beta chains were listed, numbering some 180. Subsequent analysis of the approximately 120 validation repertoires found a tendency for first-cohort TCR clusters to co-occur. As confirmed in vitro, a few CMV-associated chains were specific for CMV antigens.

V lost 3 bases, J lost 2 bases, and 8 bases lay in between. CDR3 length: 13 amino acids. Germline V gene sequence: CDR1 WSHSY, CDR2 SAAADI. Comment on this clone: The antigen is not known.

Among the 120 or so subjects of the validation cohort, separate from the roughly 670-subject first cohort, were the donors. Clones were read by immunoSEQ multiplex PCR, and TCRdb kept only the in-frame ones, dropping some. The data hold 150,000 to 200,000 clones, with around nine tenths observed a single time. Sequenced: PBMCs. The chain carries TRBV10-2 and TRBJ2-7; no clear D gene. This TCR derives from a woman aged 25 to 39 in good health and CMV-seronegative. This chain's CDR3 is CASSDWQTYEQYF. As DNA, the CDR3 is TGCGCCAGCAGTGATTGGCAAACCTACGAGCAGTACTTC.